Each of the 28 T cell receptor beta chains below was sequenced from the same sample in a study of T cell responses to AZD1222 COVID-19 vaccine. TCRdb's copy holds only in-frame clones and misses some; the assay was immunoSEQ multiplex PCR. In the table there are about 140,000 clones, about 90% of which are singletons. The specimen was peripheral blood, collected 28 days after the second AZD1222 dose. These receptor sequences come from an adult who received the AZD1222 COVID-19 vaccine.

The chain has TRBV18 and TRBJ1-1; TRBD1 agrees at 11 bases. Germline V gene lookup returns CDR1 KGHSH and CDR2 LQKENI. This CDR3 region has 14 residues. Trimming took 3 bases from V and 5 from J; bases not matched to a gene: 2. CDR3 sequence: CASSPGQGGTEAFF. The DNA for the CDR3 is TGTGCCAGCTCACCGGGACAGGGGGGGACTGAAGCTTTCTTT. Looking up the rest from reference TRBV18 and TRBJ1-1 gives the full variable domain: NAGVMQNPRHLVRRRGQEARLRCSPMKGHSHVYWYRQLPEEGLKFMVYLQKENIIDESGMPKERFSAEFPKEGPSILRIQQVVRGDSAAYFCASSPGQGGTEAFFGQGTRLTVV.

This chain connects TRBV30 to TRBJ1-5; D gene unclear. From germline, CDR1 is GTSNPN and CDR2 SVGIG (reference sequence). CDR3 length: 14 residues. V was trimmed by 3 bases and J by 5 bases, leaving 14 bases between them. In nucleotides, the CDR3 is TGTGCCTGGAGGTCCGCCGGGGATCATCAGCCCCAGCATTTT. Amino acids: CAWRSAGDHQPQHF.

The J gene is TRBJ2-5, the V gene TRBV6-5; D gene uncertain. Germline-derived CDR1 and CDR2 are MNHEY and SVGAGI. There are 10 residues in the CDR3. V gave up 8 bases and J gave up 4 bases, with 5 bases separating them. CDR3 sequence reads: CASWGETQYF. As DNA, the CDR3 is TGTGCCAGCTGGGGAGAGACCCAGTACTTC.

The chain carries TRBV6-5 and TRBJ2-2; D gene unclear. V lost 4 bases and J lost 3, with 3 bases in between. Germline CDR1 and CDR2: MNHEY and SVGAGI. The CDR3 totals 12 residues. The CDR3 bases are TGTGCCAGCAGTTCCCACACCGGGGAGCTGTTTTTT. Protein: CASSSHTGELFF.

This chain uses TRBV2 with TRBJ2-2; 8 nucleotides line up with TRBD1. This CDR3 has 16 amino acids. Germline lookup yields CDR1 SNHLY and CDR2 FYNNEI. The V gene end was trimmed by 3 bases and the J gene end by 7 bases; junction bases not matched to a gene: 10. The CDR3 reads CASSDHPGGLGGELFF. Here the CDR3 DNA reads TGTGCCAGCAGTGATCATCCAGGGGGCCTGGGCGGGGAGCTGTTTTTT.

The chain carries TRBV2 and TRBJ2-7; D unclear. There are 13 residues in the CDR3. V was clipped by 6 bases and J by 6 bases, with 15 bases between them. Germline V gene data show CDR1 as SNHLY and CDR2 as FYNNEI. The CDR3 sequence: CASRVEEKGEQYF. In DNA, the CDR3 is TGTGCCAGCAGGGTTGAAGAAAAAGGCGAGCAGTACTTC.

CDR3 DNA sequence: TGTGCCAGTAGTATAGTCGGGCAGATGAACACTGAAGCTTTCTTT. As protein: CASSIVGQMNTEAFF. The rearrangement links TRBV19 to TRBJ1-1, with D uncertain. This CDR3 has 15 amino acids. The V and J ends lost 1 base and 0 bases respectively, with 9 bases between them. Germline V gene lookup returns CDR1 LNHDA and CDR2 SQIVND (reference sequence).

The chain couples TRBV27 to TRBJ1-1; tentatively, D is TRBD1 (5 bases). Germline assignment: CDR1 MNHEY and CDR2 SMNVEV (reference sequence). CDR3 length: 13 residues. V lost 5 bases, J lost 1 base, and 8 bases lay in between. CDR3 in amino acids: CASSGTTNTEAFF. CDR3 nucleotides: TGTGCCAGCAGTGGGACCACGAACACTGAAGCTTTCTTT.

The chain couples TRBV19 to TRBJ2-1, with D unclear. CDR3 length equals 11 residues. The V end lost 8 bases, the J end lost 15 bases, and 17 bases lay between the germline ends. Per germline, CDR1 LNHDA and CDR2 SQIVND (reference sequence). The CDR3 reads CASSARTAWFF. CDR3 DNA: TGTGCCAGTTCTGCGAGGACCGCGTGGTTCTTC.

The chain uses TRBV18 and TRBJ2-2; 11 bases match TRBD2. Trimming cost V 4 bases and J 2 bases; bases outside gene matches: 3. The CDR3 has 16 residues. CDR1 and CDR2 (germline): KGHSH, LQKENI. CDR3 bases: TGTGCCAGCTCACTCCTAGCGGGAGGCAACACCGGGGAGCTGTTTTTT. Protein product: CASSLLAGGNTGELFF.

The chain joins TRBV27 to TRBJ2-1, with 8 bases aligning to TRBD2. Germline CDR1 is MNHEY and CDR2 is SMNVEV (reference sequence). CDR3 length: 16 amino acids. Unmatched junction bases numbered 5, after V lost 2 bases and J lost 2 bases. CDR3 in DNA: TGTGCCAGCAGTTTACTAGCGGGCCCTGCCTACAATGAGCAGTTCTTC. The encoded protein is CASSLLAGPAYNEQFF.

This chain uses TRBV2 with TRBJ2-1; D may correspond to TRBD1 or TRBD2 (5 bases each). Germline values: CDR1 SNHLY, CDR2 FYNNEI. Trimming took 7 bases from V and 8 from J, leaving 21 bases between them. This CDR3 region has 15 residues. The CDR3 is CASKRLLIRDDEQFF. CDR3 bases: TGTGCCAGCAAACGACTGCTAATCCGGGACGATGAGCAGTTCTTC.

CDR3 loop: CASGVTGATNLNTEAFF. CDR3 nucleotides: TGCGCCAGCGGGGTCACCGGAGCTACCAACCTGAACACTGAAGCTTTCTTT. The chain uses TRBV4-1 and TRBJ1-1; D not resolved. Per the germline V gene, CDR1 is MGHRA and CDR2 is YSYEKL. V lost 8 bases and J 0 bases, leaving 22 bases between the germline ends. CDR3 length: 17 residues.

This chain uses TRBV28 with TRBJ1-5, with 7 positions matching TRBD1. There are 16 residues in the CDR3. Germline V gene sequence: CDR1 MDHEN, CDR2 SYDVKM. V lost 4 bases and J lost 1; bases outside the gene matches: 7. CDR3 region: CASSYRGGSSNQPQHF. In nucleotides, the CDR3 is TGTGCCAGCAGTTATAGAGGGGGCTCGAGCAATCAGCCCCAGCATTTT.

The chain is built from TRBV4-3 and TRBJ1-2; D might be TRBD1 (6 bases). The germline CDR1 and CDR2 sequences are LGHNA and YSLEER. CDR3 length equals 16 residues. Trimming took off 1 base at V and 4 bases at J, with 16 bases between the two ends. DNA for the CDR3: TGCGCCAGCAGCCAAGGCCCTGGGGGGGCCGTCTATGGCTACACCTTC. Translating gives CASSQGPGGAVYGYTF.

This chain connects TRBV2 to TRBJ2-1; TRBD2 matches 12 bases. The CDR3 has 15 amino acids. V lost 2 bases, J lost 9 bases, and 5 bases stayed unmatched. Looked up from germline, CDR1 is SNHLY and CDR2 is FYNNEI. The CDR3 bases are TGTGCCAGCAGTGAAACCTCTAGCGGGAGGGGTGAGCAGTTCTTC. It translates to CASSETSSGRGEQFF.

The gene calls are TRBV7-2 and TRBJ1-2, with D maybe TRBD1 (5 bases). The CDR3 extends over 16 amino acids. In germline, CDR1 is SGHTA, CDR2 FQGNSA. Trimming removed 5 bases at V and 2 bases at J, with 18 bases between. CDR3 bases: TGTGCCAGCAGCGTAGGCGGGGGACCGGTCAACTATGGCTACACCTTC. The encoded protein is CASSVGGGPVNYGYTF.

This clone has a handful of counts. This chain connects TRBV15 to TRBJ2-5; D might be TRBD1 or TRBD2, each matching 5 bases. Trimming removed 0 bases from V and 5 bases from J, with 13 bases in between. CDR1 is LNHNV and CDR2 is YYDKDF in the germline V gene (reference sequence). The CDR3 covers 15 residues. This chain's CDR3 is CATSRDRAGSETQYF. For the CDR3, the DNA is TGTGCCACCAGCAGAGATCGGGCAGGGAGTGAGACCCAGTACTTC.

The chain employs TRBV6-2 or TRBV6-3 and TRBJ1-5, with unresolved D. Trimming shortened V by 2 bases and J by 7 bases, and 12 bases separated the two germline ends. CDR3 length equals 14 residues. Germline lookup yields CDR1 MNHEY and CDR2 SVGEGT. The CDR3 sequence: CASSYGAKAQPQHF. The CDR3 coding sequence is TGTGCCAGCAGTTACGGCGCCAAAGCCCAGCCCCAGCATTTT.

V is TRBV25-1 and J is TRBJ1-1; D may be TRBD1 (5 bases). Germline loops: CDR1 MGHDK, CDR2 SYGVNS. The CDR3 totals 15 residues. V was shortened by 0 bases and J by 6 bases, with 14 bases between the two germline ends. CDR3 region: CASSEYQGGRSEAFF. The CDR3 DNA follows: TGTGCCAGCAGTGAATATCAGGGAGGAAGATCTGAAGCTTTCTTT.

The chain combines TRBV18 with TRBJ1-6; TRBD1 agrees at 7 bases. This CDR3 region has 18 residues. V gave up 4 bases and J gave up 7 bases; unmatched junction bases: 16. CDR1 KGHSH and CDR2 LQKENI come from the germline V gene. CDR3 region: CASSLRDSPGTVNSPLHF. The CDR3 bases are TGTGCCAGCTCACTACGCGATAGCCCCGGGACAGTGAATTCACCCCTCCACTTT.

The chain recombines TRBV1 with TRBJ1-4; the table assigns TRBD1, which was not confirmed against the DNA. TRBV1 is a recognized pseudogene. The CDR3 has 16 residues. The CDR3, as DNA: TGCACCAGCAGCCAAGAATCACAGGGAACTAATGAAAAACTGTTTTTT. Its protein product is CTSSQESQGTNEKLFF.

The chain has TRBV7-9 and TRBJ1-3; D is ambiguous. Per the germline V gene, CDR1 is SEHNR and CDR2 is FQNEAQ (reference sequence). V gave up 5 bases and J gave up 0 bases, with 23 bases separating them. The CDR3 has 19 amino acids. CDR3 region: CASSQKASGSGSSGNTIYF. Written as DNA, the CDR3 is TGTGCCAGCAGCCAGAAGGCCTCGGGTTCGGGGAGCTCTGGAAACACCATATATTTT.

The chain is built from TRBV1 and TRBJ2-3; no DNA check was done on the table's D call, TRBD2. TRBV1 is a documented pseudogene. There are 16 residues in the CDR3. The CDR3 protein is CTSSPNLRAGTDTQYF. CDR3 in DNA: TGCACCAGCAGCCCCAATTTGAGAGCGGGCACAGATACGCAGTATTTT.

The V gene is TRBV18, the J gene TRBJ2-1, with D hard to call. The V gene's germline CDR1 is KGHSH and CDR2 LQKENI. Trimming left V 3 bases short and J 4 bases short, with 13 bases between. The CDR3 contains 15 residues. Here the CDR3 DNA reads TGTGCCAGCTCACCCCGAGTGGGGATGTACAATGAGCAGTTCTTC. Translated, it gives CASSPRVGMYNEQFF.

For the CDR3, the DNA is TGTGCCAGCAGTCGACAGGTCAAAAACATTCAGTACTTC. The encoded protein is CASSRQVKNIQYF. J is TRBJ2-4 and V is TRBV7-2; possible D gene TRBD1, 6 bases. CDR3 size: 13 residues. V lost 6 bases and J lost 3, with 9 bases in between. CDR1 and CDR2 from the germline V gene are SGHTA and FQGNSA.

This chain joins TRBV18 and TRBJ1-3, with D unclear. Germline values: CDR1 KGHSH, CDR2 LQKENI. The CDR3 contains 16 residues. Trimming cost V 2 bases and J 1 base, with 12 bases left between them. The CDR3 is CASSPRDGESGNTIYF. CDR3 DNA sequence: TGTGCCAGCTCACCAAGAGACGGGGAATCTGGAAACACCATATATTTT.

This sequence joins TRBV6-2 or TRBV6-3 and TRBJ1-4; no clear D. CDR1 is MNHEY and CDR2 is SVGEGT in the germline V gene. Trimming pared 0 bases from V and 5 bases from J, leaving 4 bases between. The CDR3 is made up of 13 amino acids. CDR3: CASSYSGNEKLFF. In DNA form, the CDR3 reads TGTGCCAGCAGTTACTCTGGGAATGAAAAACTGTTTTTT.